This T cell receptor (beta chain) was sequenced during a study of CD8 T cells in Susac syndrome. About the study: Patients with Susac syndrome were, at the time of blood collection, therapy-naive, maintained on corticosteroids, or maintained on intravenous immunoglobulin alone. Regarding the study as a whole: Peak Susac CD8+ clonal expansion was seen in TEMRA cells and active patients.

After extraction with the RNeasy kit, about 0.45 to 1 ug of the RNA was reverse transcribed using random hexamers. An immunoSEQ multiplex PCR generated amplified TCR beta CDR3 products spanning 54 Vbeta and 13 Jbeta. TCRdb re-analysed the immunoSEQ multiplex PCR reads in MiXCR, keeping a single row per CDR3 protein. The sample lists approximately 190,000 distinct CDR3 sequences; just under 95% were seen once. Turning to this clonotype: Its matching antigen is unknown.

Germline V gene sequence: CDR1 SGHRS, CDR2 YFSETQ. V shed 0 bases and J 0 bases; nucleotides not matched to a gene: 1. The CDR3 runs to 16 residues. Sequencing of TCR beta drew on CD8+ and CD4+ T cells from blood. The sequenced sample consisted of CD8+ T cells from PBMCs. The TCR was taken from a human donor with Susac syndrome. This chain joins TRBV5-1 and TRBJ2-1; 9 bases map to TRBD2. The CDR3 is CASSLGSGSSYNEQFF. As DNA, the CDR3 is TGCGCCAGCAGCTTGGGTAGCGGGAGCTCCTACAATGAGCAGTTCTTC. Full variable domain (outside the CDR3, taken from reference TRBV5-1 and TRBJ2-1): KAGVTQTPRYLIKTRGQQVTLSCSPISGHRSVSWYQQTPGQGLQFLFEYFSETQRNKGNFPGRFSGRQFSNSRSEMNVSTLELGDSALYLCASSLGSGSSYNEQFFGPGTRLTVL.